This section outlines one TCR beta chain sequence together with its context. The record originates from a study of blood T cell repertoires in COVID-19. Generated by immunoSEQ multiplex PCR, the TCRdb table keeps only in-frame clones and is missing some. There are approximately 200,000 clones in the sample; around 80% occur only once, and about 11% lies in the top ten. The sample was peripheral blood. The TCR sequence derives from a woman of 80 years or more with COVID-19, enrolled during active disease.

Written as DNA, the CDR3 is TGCGCCAGCAGCCCAAATCCAACAATGAACACTGAAGCTTTCTTT. Translation: CASSPNPTMNTEAFF. The chain is built from TRBV5-1 and TRBJ1-1, with D unclear. The CDR3 contains 15 residues. V lost 4 bases, J lost 0 bases, and 13 bases lay in between. CDR1 SGHRS and CDR2 YFSETQ come from the germline V gene.